The sequence of this T cell receptor (beta chain) was determined in a study of OX40 agonist ivuxolimab in advanced cancers. Study-wide findings and caveats: Relative to CD4+ cells, CD8+ T cells on average had more expanded clones. Both CD4+ and CD8+ T cell populations in blood had undergone clonal expansion by week 6 at 0.1 to 3.0 mg/kg.

Clones were sequenced by immunoSEQ multiplex PCR, and TCRdb holds only the in-frame ones, with some missing. In the table there are tens of thousands of clones, 88% of which are singletons. To note about this clone: Its antigen is not identified.

V lost 0 bases to trimming and J lost 3 bases, with 12 bases between them. There are 15 residues in the CDR3. The V gene's germline CDR1 is MNHNY and CDR2 SVGAGI (reference sequence). This chain joins TRBV6-6 and TRBJ2-7; perhaps D is TRBD1 or TRBD2 (5 bases each). The receptor comes from an adult with an advanced solid tumor such as melanoma, head and neck, liver or kidney cancer. The sequences come from CD4+ or CD8+ T cells sorted from blood, collected in a trial of the OX40 agonist ivuxolimab. The CDR3 is CASSYSRGVSYEQYF. CDR3 DNA sequence: TGTGCCAGCAGTTACTCGAGAGGGGTCAGCTACGAGCAGTACTTC.